This T cell receptor beta chain appears in the sequencing data of a study of T-cell reconstitution after alpha-beta-depleted transplantation in children (dated by TCRdb to 2015 to 2016). The study in broad terms: Using TCR repertoire profiling, the study quantitatively followed how T-cell immune reconstitution unfolded in children after TCRalphabeta/CD19-depleted allogeneic hematopoietic cell transplantation.

As regards this clonotype: It has no known antigen specificity. Base qualities are not provided; no much larger clone lies one nucleotide away.

The protocol used for the library was PCR. The sequencer listed for this sample is Illumina HiSeq 2500. TCR libraries were prepared with molecular barcoding, using unique molecular identifiers to normalize TCRbeta repertoire quantification. TCRdb cleaned the public reads at Q25 with fastp, built clones with MiXCR and kept in-frame beta chains. CDR3 protein sequences are deduplicated, and each keeps its most common genes and DNA. This sample comprises hundreds of thousands of distinct CDR3 sequences, around 17% of them detected only once. The ten largest clones represent approximately 1% of the sample. Sample: PBMCs from the stem cell graft donor, taken from the stem cell graft. The receptor was isolated from a human donor who donated a stem cell graft to a child with acute myeloid leukemia.

The nucleotide sequence is TGTGCCAGTAAGGCAGGTACCTATCAAGAGACCCAGTACTTC. The translation is CASKAGTYQETQYF. This sequence uses TRBV19 and TRBJ2-5, with the D segment identity uncertain. From its cysteine to its phenylalanine, the CDR3 spans 14 amino acids. Only CDR3 DNA remains: 42 bases, in frame from the first base. V drops 7 bases and J drops 2 bases, leaving 14 bases in between. As encoded in the germline V gene (reference sequence), CDR1 is LNHDA while CDR2 is SQIVND. Where the CDR3 stops, the reference TRBV19 and TRBJ2-5 genes take over; the full variable domain is DGGITQSPKYLFRKEGQNVTLSCEQNLNHDAMYWYRQDPGQGLRLIYYSQIVNDFQKGDIAEGYSVSREKKESFPLTVTSAQKNPTAFYLCASKAGTYQETQYFGPGTRLLVL.